This TCR beta chain was captured by sequencing in a study of identical twins (dated by TCRdb to about 2016). Concerning the study at large: The study deep-sequenced TCR alpha and beta repertoires from monozygotic twins, unrelated adults of various ages and cord blood to test whether fetal clonotypes persist. To rule out contamination, the twin experiments were replicated at different times with different library preparation protocols.

Every donor in the study was a healthy Caucasian. Three pairs of female monozygotic twins, all aged about 18 to 30 years, were included in the twin cohort. CD4+ and CD8+ T cell populations were isolated with positive isolation kits from Invitrogen. The CDR3 contains 17 residues, cysteine and phenylalanine counted. Just the 51-base CDR3 DNA is kept, in frame starting at base 1. CDR1 and CDR2 (LGHDT, YNNKEL) derive from the germline V gene (reference sequence). Trimming takes 3 bases off V and 6 bases off J; junction bases not matched to a gene: 13. The table lists this clonotype with a few counts. No cognate antigen has been identified for it. No quality values exist for individual bases; no much larger clone is one base distant. Summary of the overall study and its limitations: In monozygotic twins, out-of-frame TCR alpha sharing was systematically underestimated by recombination models, although the models agreed with sharing between unrelated individuals. Abundant cord blood beta clonotypes had fewer insertions, young adult naive repertoires showed a similar but weaker trend, and memory repertoires showed no such trend. A weaker excess of twin sharing was found in beta out-of-frame sequences because the signal-to-noise ratio was lowered by fewer shared sequences. Compared with coincidental sharing between unrelated individuals, out-of-frame TCR alpha sequences shared between twins showed an excess of sequences with low generation probability. Because the same donors could not be followed over many years, the conclusions depended on cross-sectional statistical analysis. Invariant T cells such as MAIT and iNKT could partly confound zero-insertion analyses, although diverse VJ usage argued against such confounding for most clonotypes.

Receptor amplification or capture employed 5' RACE. The reads were generated on an Illumina HiSeq 2000. A universal primer binding site was introduced by template switching, and a unique molecular identifier was present in the final cDNA, enabling accurate counting of TCR cDNA molecules. Specific primers in the conserved constant-segment region were used to synthesize first-strand cDNA for the TCR alpha and beta chains. To control for contamination, every cDNA library carried two barcodes: a SMART-Mk sample barcode plus Illumina barcodes. TruSeq adapter sequences and Illumina sample barcodes were added in two successive PCR steps. TCR alpha and beta cDNA libraries were sequenced on the Illumina HiSeq platform with custom primers. Turning to the authors' computational methods: Raw reads were processed with MiGEC to extract unique molecular identifiers, and MiXCR was used to determine CDR3 positions. Recombination models were inferred per individual with the repgenHMM and IGoR tools using an EM algorithm. The analysis of shared clonotypes was done with the tcR package in R, with sharing normalized by the product of cloneset sizes. To study raw recombination free of thymic and clonal selection effects, out-of-frame nonproductive sequences were analyzed. In TCRdb, the public reads were trimmed at Q25 with fastp and aligned with MiXCR, with productive beta chains retained. Each CDR3 protein appears once, grouped with its most common genes and DNA. None of the V and J calls come from the authors' own analysis; TCRdb made them. Within this sample are roughly 480,000 distinct CDR3 sequences, with 20% to 25% of them counted one time only. The top ten hold around 3% of the sample.

These same data were also listed under a study on T cells expressing NK-cell markers. Looking at the second paper: Eight donors provided sorted CD3+CD56+NKG2C+, CD3+CD56+NKG2C- and CD3+CD56-NKG2C+ T-cell subsets, whose TCR beta-chain repertoires were profiled. Seven of the eight sequenced donors were HCMV-seropositive and one was HCMV-seronegative. In several experiments an anti-gammadeltaTCR antibody was added to restrict sorting to alphabetaTCR-expressing T cells. In several donors, the dominant CD3+CD56+NKG2C+ clonotypes were found to rank among the top 10 CD8+ clonotypes and to make up roughly 1.0-7.0% of CD8+ T cells. Those dominant clonotypes were again the most abundant among CD3+CD56-NKG2C+ cells in a handful of donors, at about 28.3-65%. It remained unclear whether the expanded NKG2C-expressing T cell clones were specific for HCMV antigens. The study sequenced eight donors, all healthy volunteers chosen at random: three men and five women. HCMV serostatus was determined by detecting HCMV-specific IgG in serum with a commercial ELISA kit. Reads were demultiplexed and grouped by UMI with MIGEC, and clonotypes were assembled and quantified with MiTCR. To remove erroneous sequences, TCR cDNA sequences were retained only when supported by two or more reads. Downstream repertoire analysis used the tcR package, and clonotypes were matched across fractions by CDR3 nucleotide sequence plus V segment. Antigen specificity was annotated against VDJdb with VDJmatch, allowing one amino acid substitution in CDR3.

The chain uses TRBV3-1 and TRBJ2-1, with TRBD1 matching 8 junction bases. The sequencing input was CD4+ T cells sorted from blood. The TCR originated in a woman aged 18-29 years in good health. The DNA is as follows: TGTGCCAGCAGCCATAATCCCGGGACAGGACGTAGCAATGAGCAGTTCTTC. This encodes CASSHNPGTGRSNEQFF.